This passage covers 16 T cell receptor beta chains from one sample sequenced in a study of cytomegalovirus exposure and HLA in healthy donors. The PCR ran on 60 Vbeta and 13 Jbeta primers. Only in-frame clones appear in the TCRdb table, and some are missing; sequencing was by immunoSEQ multiplex PCR. The sample has about 100,000 clones, around 81% seen once. The sample comprised PBMCs. These receptor sequences come from a woman in her 70s in good health and CMV-seropositive.

CDR3 loop: CASSPGGRGARNTEAFF. The CDR3 DNA reads TGTGCCAGCAGCCCGGGTGGGCGGGGGGCTAGGAACACTGAAGCTTTCTTT. The chain is built from TRBV9 and TRBJ1-1; D may be TRBD1 (6 bases). V lost 4 bases to trimming and J lost 1 base, with 20 bases between them. This CDR3 has 17 residues. Germline CDR1 SGDLS, CDR2 YYNGEE.

The V gene is TRBV10-3, the J gene TRBJ1-1; D is undetermined. V gave up 5 bases and J gave up 5 bases, with 9 bases separating them. Germline V gene data show CDR1 as ENHRY and CDR2 as SYGVKD. The CDR3 runs to 12 residues. In DNA form, the CDR3 reads TGTGCCATCAGTAGCGGGCGAACTGAAGCTTTCTTT. Translated, it gives CAISSGRTEAFF.

The chain uses TRBV5-1 and TRBJ2-7; TRBD1 agrees at 7 bases. J gave up 4 bases and V 0 bases, and 10 bases lay outside the gene matches. This CDR3 spans 16 amino acids. Germline lookup yields CDR1 SGHRS and CDR2 YFSETQ. CDR3 in amino acids: CASSLVGTRQGYEQYF. CDR3 nucleotides: TGCGCCAGCAGCTTGGTTGGAACCCGACAGGGATACGAGCAGTACTTC. The whole variable domain, remainder taken from reference TRBV5-1 and TRBJ2-7, is KAGVTQTPRYLIKTRGQQVTLSCSPISGHRSVSWYQQTPGQGLQFLFEYFSETQRNKGNFPGRFSGRQFSNSRSEMNVSTLELGDSALYLCASSLVGTRQGYEQYFGPGTRLTVT.

The chain is built from TRBV19 and TRBJ1-3; D gene uncertain. CDR1 is LNHDA, CDR2 SQIVND, per germline (reference sequence). V was pared by 2 bases and J by 0 bases, with 11 bases between. CDR3 size: 16 residues. The CDR3 sequence: CASSINWAVSGNTIYF. The CDR3 DNA follows: TGTGCCAGTAGTATAAACTGGGCAGTCTCTGGAAACACCATATATTTT.

The chain joins TRBV9 to TRBJ2-3; the D gene is possibly TRBD2 (6 bases). The CDR3 spans 14 residues. Per germline, CDR1 SGDLS and CDR2 YYNGEE. V lost 1 base and J lost 5, with 11 bases in between. CDR3 nucleotides: TGTGCCAGCAGCGTACGGGAGAGGGTAGATACGCAGTATTTT. Translation: CASSVRERVDTQYF.

The CDR3 DNA follows: TGTGCCAGCAGTAAGCCGGGAGATGGACTCACTGAAGCTTTCTTT. Residues: CASSKPGDGLTEAFF. The chain links TRBV6-5 to TRBJ1-1; no clear D. The germline V gene has CDR1 MNHEY and CDR2 SVGAGI. This CDR3 is built from 15 residues. Trimming took off 5 bases at V and 4 bases at J, with 17 bases between the two ends.

About this clone itself: A junction boundary mismatches the germline segment, possibly from a read error. This sequence joins TRBV5-4 and TRBJ1-6; 10 bases agree with TRBD1. CDR3 size: 15 residues. Germline values: CDR1 SGHNT, CDR2 YYREEE (reference sequence). The CDR3 DNA is TGTGCCAGCAGTTTGGAAGGGACAGGGGACTCACCCCTCCACTTT. This translates into CASSLEGTGDSPLHF.

The V gene is TRBV5-6, the J gene TRBJ2-5, with 11 bases aligning to TRBD2. CDR1 and CDR2 from the germline V gene are SGHDT and YYEEEE. The CDR3 sequence is 14 residues long. V dropped 4 bases and J dropped 3; count of bases not matched to a gene: 2. The CDR3 loop is CASSATSGKETQYF. CDR3 DNA: TGTGCCAGCAGCGCGACTAGCGGGAAAGAGACCCAGTACTTC.

The gene calls are TRBV19 and TRBJ1-5; no reliable D call. Trimming pared 1 base from V and 4 bases from J, leaving 8 bases between. CDR1 LNHDA and CDR2 SQIVND come from the germline V gene (reference sequence). The CDR3 runs 14 residues. The CDR3 loop reads CASSIGQRNQPQHF. CDR3 nucleotide sequence: TGTGCCAGTAGTATAGGGCAGCGGAATCAGCCCCAGCATTTT.

The chain carries TRBV2 and TRBJ1-2; weak D call: TRBD1 (6 bases). V was shortened by 8 bases and J by 7 bases, with 11 bases between the two germline ends. The germline CDR1 and CDR2 sequences are SNHLY and FYNNEI. There are 11 residues in the CDR3. CDR3 nucleotide sequence: TGTGCCAGCGGACAGAAAGGTGGCTACACCTTC. Protein sequence: CASGQKGGYTF.

This clone was counted only a few times. This chain links TRBV28 with TRBJ1-1; the D gene is possibly TRBD1 (6 bases). The CDR3 runs to 13 residues. Deletions cut 5 bases from V and 1 base from J, with 8 bases between. Germline V gene data show CDR1 as MDHEN and CDR2 as SYDVKM. The DNA of the CDR3 is TGTGCCAGCAGTCAGGGGTGGAACACTGAAGCTTTCTTT. Translated, it gives CASSQGWNTEAFF.

This chain joins TRBV2 and TRBJ1-1; the match to TRBD1 covers 9 bases. J was trimmed by 2 bases and V by 6 bases; bases with no gene match: 7. Per germline, CDR1 SNHLY and CDR2 FYNNEI. The CDR3 length is 15 residues. The CDR3 DNA reads TGTGCCAGCAGATCTACGGACAGGGGAAACACTGAAGCTTTCTTT. Amino acid sequence: CASRSTDRGNTEAFF.

As DNA, the CDR3 is TGTGCCAGCAGTGCCCAGGGGAGGGGGGAGACCCAGTACTTC. Protein: CASSAQGRGETQYF. The chain has TRBV28 and TRBJ2-5; TRBD2 might be the D (7 bases). This CDR3 region has 14 residues. Trimming shortened V by 5 bases and J by 5 bases, and 15 bases separated the two germline ends. The germline V gene encodes CDR1 MDHEN and CDR2 SYDVKM.

The chain recombines TRBV7-6 with TRBJ1-2; 10 bases line up with TRBD1. This CDR3 contains 15 residues. Germline values: CDR1 SGHVS, CDR2 FNYEAQ. Trimming cost V 5 bases and J 8 bases; bases outside gene matches: 11. The CDR3 sequence is CASSKTTGGNGGYTF. CDR3 in DNA: TGTGCCAGCAGCAAGACGACAGGGGGCAACGGAGGCTACACCTTC.

V usage is TRBV19 and J usage is TRBJ1-4; 9 bases map to TRBD1. Germline V gene lookup returns CDR1 LNHDA and CDR2 SQIVND (reference sequence). V was clipped by 7 bases and J by 7 bases; unmatched bases: 7. CDR3 length: 14 amino acids. For the CDR3, the DNA is TGTGCCAGTATCGGACAGGGGCCAACTGAAAAACTGTTTTTT. The encoded protein is CASIGQGPTEKLFF.

The V and J genes are TRBV7-8 and TRBJ2-7, with 10 bases identical to TRBD1. The length of the CDR3 is 16 residues. V dropped 5 bases and J dropped 4; count of bases not matched to a gene: 11. Germline values: CDR1 SGHVS, CDR2 FQNEAQ. The CDR3 protein is CASSPPGQGSIYEQYF. The DNA for the CDR3 is TGTGCCAGCAGCCCCCCGGGACAGGGGTCAATATACGAGCAGTACTTC.